The 22 T cell receptor beta chains reported below all come from one sample, sequenced in a study of Ad26.COV2.S vaccination and SARS-CoV-2 variants. As for treatment: 15 to 20 received Ad26.COV2.S at low or high dose, single or two shots; 5 received placebo; per-sample allocation not given. Sample collection was performed on day 63 after the first vaccine or placebo injection. TCRdb's table, derived via immunoSEQ multiplex PCR, lists solely in-frame clones and lacks some. The sample has under 400,000 clones; around 86% are singletons. The sequences come from peripheral blood, collected in a trial of Ad26.COV2.S vaccine versus placebo. These receptors all come from a person between 18 and 59 years old who received the Ad26.COV2.S COVID-19 vaccine or a placebo.

The rearrangement uses TRBV19 and TRBJ2-7; D is undetermined. Trimming took 1 base from V and 5 from J, leaving 6 bases between them. Germline V gives CDR1 LNHDA, CDR2 SQIVND (reference sequence). The CDR3 runs 12 residues. DNA of the CDR3: TGTGCCAGTAGTATAGGGCCCCACGAGCAGTACTTC. It specifies CASSIGPHEQYF.

V gene TRBV27 combines with J gene TRBJ2-1, with 9 bases aligning to TRBD1. The CDR3 is 14 amino acids. Trimming cost V 5 bases and J 7 bases; bases outside gene matches: 6. The germline V gene has CDR1 MNHEY and CDR2 SMNVEV (reference sequence). This CDR3 is CASSTPDRGNEQFF. Here the CDR3 DNA reads TGTGCCAGCAGTACTCCCGACAGGGGGAATGAGCAGTTCTTC.

The chain carries TRBV7-3 and TRBJ1-1; TRBD1 agrees at 8 bases. This CDR3 comprises 17 residues. The V segment lost 2 bases and the J segment 1 base; nucleotides outside the gene matches: 9. Per the germline V gene, CDR1 is SGHTA and CDR2 is FQGTGA. CDR3 nucleotide sequence: TGTGCCAGCAGCTTAGTTGGGCAGGGGGCTAGGAACACTGAAGCTTTCTTT. Encoded protein: CASSLVGQGARNTEAFF.

This clone was picked up one time. The J gene is TRBJ1-5, the V gene TRBV27; no definite D call. CDR3 length: 16 amino acids. Between the trimmed V and J ends, which lost 1 base and 4 bases, there was a span of 14 bases. Germline assignment: CDR1 MNHEY and CDR2 SMNVEV (reference sequence). The CDR3 protein is CASSLYAGGENQPQHF. As DNA, the CDR3 is TGTGCCAGCAGTTTATATGCAGGTGGGGAGAATCAGCCCCAGCATTTT.

The CDR3 DNA sequence: TGTGCCAGTAGTAACCCTAAGGGGGCAACTAATGAAAAACTGTTTTTT. It specifies CASSNPKGATNEKLFF. The chain joins TRBV19 to TRBJ1-4, with D possibly TRBD1 on 6 matching bases. The CDR3 is 16 amino acids. V gave up 4 bases and J gave up 0 bases, with 12 bases separating them. CDR1 is LNHDA and CDR2 is SQIVND in the germline V gene (reference sequence). Full variable domain (missing parts from reference TRBV19 and TRBJ1-4): DGGITQSPKYLFRKEGQNVTLSCEQNLNHDAMYWYRQDPGQGLRLIYYSQIVNDFQKGDIAEGYSVSREKKESFPLTVTSAQKNPTAFYLCASSNPKGATNEKLFFGSGTQLSVL.

The chain is built from TRBV7-9 and TRBJ2-5; 9 bases are a match to TRBD2. Germline V gene lookup returns CDR1 SEHNR and CDR2 FQNEAQ (reference sequence). The CDR3 runs to 16 residues. The J segment lost 1 base and the V segment lost 4 bases, leaving 7 bases of the junction unmatched. This CDR3 is CASSSIAGATQETQYF. As DNA, the CDR3 is TGTGCCAGCAGCTCAATAGCGGGGGCCACCCAAGAGACCCAGTACTTC.

V and J are TRBV7-8 and TRBJ2-5, with 12 bases identical to TRBD1. CDR1 is SGHVS, CDR2 FQNEAQ, per germline. The V segment lost 0 bases and the J segment 5 bases; nucleotides outside the gene matches: 7. The CDR3 totals 17 residues. The CDR3 DNA sequence: TGTGCCAGCAGCTTAGCTCCGGGACAGGGGGCAGGGGAGACCCAGTACTTC. This gives the protein CASSLAPGQGAGETQYF.

The rearrangement uses TRBV9 and TRBJ1-6; 7 positions match TRBD1. This CDR3 is built from 16 residues. CDR1 SGDLS and CDR2 YYNGEE come from the germline V gene. V trimming: 0 bases; J trimming: 7 bases; junction bases outside the gene matches: 7. The CDR3 is CASSVGQGPGNSPLHF. As DNA, the CDR3 is TGTGCCAGCAGCGTAGGACAGGGCCCGGGAAATTCACCCCTCCACTTT.

This chain connects TRBV12-5 to TRBJ2-7; unclear D gene. Germline V gives CDR1 LGHNT, CDR2 FRNRAP. Deletions cut 3 bases from V and 7 bases from J, with 7 bases between. This CDR3 comprises 11 residues. The CDR3 here is CASGFTQEQYF. CDR3 nucleotide sequence: TGTGCTAGTGGTTTTACCCAAGAGCAGTACTTC.

The chain's CDR3 is CSASRTSGGTDTQYF. In DNA, the CDR3 is TGCAGTGCTAGTCGGACTAGCGGGGGCACAGATACGCAGTATTTT. The chain is built from TRBV20-1 and TRBJ2-3, with 12 bases fitting TRBD2. The CDR3 is made up of 15 amino acids. The germline V gene encodes CDR1 DFQATT and CDR2 SNEGSKA (reference sequence). V shed 3 bases, J shed 1 base, and the junction held 2 bases outside the gene matches.

The V and J genes are TRBV5-1 and TRBJ2-1, with TRBD1 as a possible D gene (6 bases). This CDR3 is built from 14 residues. CDR1 and CDR2 from the germline V gene are SGHRS and YFSETQ. V was trimmed by 4 bases and J by 2 bases, leaving 10 bases between them. The DNA for the CDR3 is TGCGCCAGCAGCGAAGGGGGTCCCTACAATGAGCAGTTCTTC. It specifies CASSEGGPYNEQFF.

V gene TRBV5-6 combines with J gene TRBJ1-3, with D perhaps matching TRBD1 (5 bases). Germline loops: CDR1 SGHDT, CDR2 YYEEEE. This CDR3 comprises 14 residues. Trimming pared 4 bases from V and 2 bases from J, leaving 10 bases between. CDR3 in DNA: TGTGCCAGCAGCGAGGGGAGGGCTGGAAACACCATATATTTT. The encoded protein is CASSEGRAGNTIYF.

The chain links TRBV30 to TRBJ1-1; 8 bases line up with TRBD1. Losses at the gene ends were 2 bases for V and 3 bases for J; bases not matched to a gene: 8. The CDR3 is 15 amino acids. CDR1 is GTSNPN and CDR2 is SVGIG in the germline V gene (reference sequence). The CDR3 region is CAWSTGTGLYTEAFF. CDR3 coding DNA: TGTGCCTGGAGTACCGGGACAGGCCTGTACACTGAAGCTTTCTTT.

V usage is TRBV19 and J usage is TRBJ1-2; D gene unclear. In germline, CDR1 is LNHDA, CDR2 SQIVND (reference sequence). V shed 3 bases and J shed 0 bases, with 11 bases lying between them. CDR3 size: 15 residues. CDR3 DNA: TGTGCCAGTAGTATCCTTGGTACGGCTAACTATGGCTACACCTTC. Residues: CASSILGTANYGYTF.

This clone appeared once. The CDR3 DNA reads as TGTGCCTCAAGTGCTTCGGGAGGGTCAAATGAAAAACTGTTTTTT. Amino acid sequence: CASSASGGSNEKLFF. The J gene is TRBJ1-4, the V gene TRBV2; D ambiguous. Trimming pared 11 bases from V and 5 bases from J, leaving 21 bases between. This CDR3 has 15 amino acids. Germline V lookup: CDR1 SNHLY, CDR2 FYNNEI.

In its sample, this clone was seen a few times. The rearrangement joins TRBV6-6 to TRBJ1-6; 8 bases map to TRBD1. J lost 8 bases, V lost 2 bases, and 2 bases had no gene match. CDR3 length: 14 residues. Germline V gene data show CDR1 as MNHNY and CDR2 as SVGAGI (reference sequence). The DNA of the CDR3 is TGTGCCAGCAGTTACGTGACAGGGGATTCACCCCTCCACTTT. Encoded protein: CASSYVTGDSPLHF.

V usage is TRBV12-3 or TRBV12-4 and J usage is TRBJ2-7, with D uncertain. The CDR3 length is 13 residues. Trimming removed 3 bases at V and 8 bases at J, with 14 bases between. The CDR3 DNA reads TGTGCCAGCAGTTTTGGGTATCGGCAACAGCAGTACTTC. Translation: CASSFGYRQQQYF.

The V and J genes are TRBV9 and TRBJ2-5; D not resolved. The CDR3 covers 11 residues. The V gene lost 4 bases and the J gene lost 5 bases, with 6 bases spanning the gap. The germline V gene encodes CDR1 SGDLS and CDR2 YYNGEE. CDR3 region: CASSRSETQYF. CDR3 sequence (DNA): TGTGCCAGCAGCAGGTCGGAGACCCAGTACTTC.

The chain uses TRBV27 and TRBJ2-3; no clear D. The CDR3 covers 13 residues. Deletions cut 4 bases from V and 3 bases from J, with 8 bases between. Germline V CDR1 and CDR2: MNHEY, SMNVEV (reference sequence). CDR3 bases: TGTGCCAGCAGTTATACAAAGACAGATACGCAGTATTTT. Protein: CASSYTKTDTQYF.

V and J are TRBV14 and TRBJ1-2; D ambiguous. Per germline, CDR1 SGHDN and CDR2 FVKESK. V lost 0 bases and J lost 7, with 15 bases in between. The CDR3 has 15 residues. The CDR3: CASSQDIGPATGYTF. The CDR3 DNA reads as TGTGCCAGCAGCCAAGACATAGGGCCTGCGACTGGCTACACCTTC.

CDR3 residues: CASSHYRGEQYF. The CDR3 nucleotides read TGTGCCAGCAGCCACTACAGGGGCGAGCAGTACTTC. The rearrangement joins TRBV7-3 to TRBJ2-7; 7 bases are a match to TRBD1. From germline, CDR1 is SGHTA and CDR2 FQGTGA. V shed 5 bases, J shed 6 bases, and the junction held 4 bases outside the gene matches. CDR3 size: 12 residues.

The chain uses TRBV4-1 and TRBJ2-7, with a tentative D call TRBD1 (6 bases). The CDR3 is 14 amino acids. The V gene lost 3 bases and the J gene lost 0 bases, with 9 bases spanning the gap. CDR1 is MGHRA and CDR2 is YSYEKL in the germline V gene. CDR3 nucleotides: TGCGCCAGCAGCCAGACAGGTTTCTCCTACGAGCAGTACTTC. Amino acid sequence: CASSQTGFSYEQYF.